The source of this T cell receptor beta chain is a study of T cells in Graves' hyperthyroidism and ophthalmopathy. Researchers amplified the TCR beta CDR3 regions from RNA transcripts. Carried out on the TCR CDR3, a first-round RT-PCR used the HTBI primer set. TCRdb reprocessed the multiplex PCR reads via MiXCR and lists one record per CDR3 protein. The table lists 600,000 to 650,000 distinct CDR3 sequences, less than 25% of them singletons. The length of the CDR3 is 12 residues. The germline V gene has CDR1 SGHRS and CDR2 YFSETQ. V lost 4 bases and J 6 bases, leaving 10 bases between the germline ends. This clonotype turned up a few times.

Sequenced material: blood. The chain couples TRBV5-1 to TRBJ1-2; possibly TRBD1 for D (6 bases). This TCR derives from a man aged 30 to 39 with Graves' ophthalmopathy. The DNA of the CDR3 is TGCGCCAGCAGCGCAGGGGTAGATGGCTACACCTTC. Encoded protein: CASSAGVDGYTF.